The 18 T cell receptor beta chains listed next were all sequenced from one sample in a study of regulatory T cells in long-lasting Graves disease. Relying on iRepertoire HTBI primers and Arm-PCR of CDR3 regions, the team built TCR beta libraries. One entry per CDR3 protein results from TCRdb running MiXCR on the multiplex PCR reads. The data show 400,000 to 500,000 distinct CDR3 sequences, around 14% seen once. Regarding time point: newly diagnosed GD, antithyroid drugs for less than 3 months. RNA isolated from PBMCs was used to make the TCR library. These records were also assigned to another study, of T cells in Graves' hyperthyroidism and ophthalmopathy.

The specimen was peripheral blood mononuclear cells (PBMCs), collected at new diagnosis, from a patient treated with antithyroid drugs. Receptors originate from a woman in her 30s with Graves disease.

This clonotype has a handful of counts. The chain uses TRBV10-1 and TRBJ2-3; D remains ambiguous. The V and J ends lost 3 bases and 6 bases respectively, with 10 bases between them. Per germline, CDR1 WNHNN and CDR2 SYGVQD (reference sequence). The CDR3 is 13 amino acids. CDR3 sequence reads: CASSDRLGDTQYF. The DNA for the CDR3 is TGCGCCAGCAGTGACCGGCTCGGCGATACGCAGTATTTT.

The J gene is TRBJ1-6, the V gene TRBV5-6, with TRBD1 matching 9 bases. The V and J ends lost 3 bases and 10 bases, in that order; junction bases with no gene match: 5. Germline V CDR1 and CDR2: SGHDT, YYEEEE. There are 14 residues in the CDR3. The CDR3 region has the DNA TGTGCCAGCAGCTCGGCCACAGGGGGCTCACCCCTCCACTTT. This encodes CASSSATGGSPLHF.

This clonotype turned up a few times. The chain joins TRBV9 to TRBJ2-5, with D uncertain. V lost 4 bases, J lost 1 base, and 17 bases lay in between. This CDR3 has 16 residues. CDR1 SGDLS and CDR2 YYNGEE come from the germline V gene. The CDR3 loop is CASSPQVGGRQETQYF. In nucleotides, the CDR3 is TGTGCCAGCAGCCCCCAGGTGGGCGGCCGCCAAGAGACCCAGTACTTC.

This clonotype turned up a few times. The J gene is TRBJ2-2, the V gene TRBV5-6; the D gene is possibly TRBD2 (5 bases). CDR3 length: 16 amino acids. Trimming took 2 bases from V and 4 from J, leaving 15 bases between them. Germline loops: CDR1 SGHDT, CDR2 YYEEEE. The CDR3 loop is CASSFSPGLSTGELFF. The DNA of the CDR3 is TGTGCCAGCAGCTTTAGCCCGGGATTGAGCACCGGGGAGCTGTTTTTT.

This clonotype was seen more than once but under ten times. V gene TRBV29-1 combines with J gene TRBJ2-5, with D perhaps matching TRBD2 (6 bases). The CDR3 loop spans 14 amino acids. Germline V gene data show CDR1 as SQVTM and CDR2 as ANQGSEA. The germline V and J ends were trimmed by 7 bases and 1 base, with 16 bases remaining between them. The CDR3 spells CSAGWGAGQETQYF. DNA for the CDR3: TGCAGCGCCGGGTGGGGAGCGGGCCAAGAGACCCAGTACTTC.

Concerning this clonotype itself: A much larger clone sits a single nucleotide away, making a read error possible. V and J are TRBV18 and TRBJ2-7; D could derive from TRBD1 or TRBD2 (5 bases each). This CDR3 region has 14 residues. Trimming took 6 bases from V and 6 from J, leaving 18 bases between them. Per germline, CDR1 KGHSH and CDR2 LQKENI. The CDR3: CASSLFQGEGEQYF. CDR3 nucleotides: TGTGCCAGCTCCCTCTTCCAGGGAGAAGGCGAGCAGTACTTC.

This clonotype was recorded many times. The V and J genes are TRBV6-1 and TRBJ2-1; possible D gene TRBD1, 6 bases. Looked up from germline, CDR1 is MNHNS and CDR2 is SASEGT. CDR3 length equals 17 residues. V lost 3 bases and J lost 3, with 18 bases in between. The CDR3 region is CASSEIGGPSLYNEQFF. For the CDR3, the DNA is TGTGCCAGCAGTGAGATAGGGGGTCCTTCACTCTACAATGAGCAGTTCTTC.

This chain connects TRBV9 to TRBJ2-7; the match to TRBD1 covers 8 bases. V was clipped by 1 base and J by 4 bases; unmatched bases: 13. This CDR3 region has 17 residues. Germline CDR1 and CDR2: SGDLS and YYNGEE. CDR3 in amino acids: CASSVYFRGRKRYEQYF. DNA for the CDR3: TGTGCCAGCAGCGTATATTTCAGGGGGCGCAAAAGGTACGAGCAGTACTTC.

The gene calls are TRBV6-2 or TRBV6-3 and TRBJ2-4; D might be TRBD2 (7 bases). Between the trimmed V and J ends, which lost 0 bases and 1 base, there was a span of 19 bases. This CDR3 region has 19 residues. CDR1 is MNHEY, CDR2 SVGEGT, per germline. CDR3 in DNA: TGTGCCAGCAGTTACTCGGGGGCAGTTCGAGCGGGGGCCAAAAACATTCAGTACTTC. This codes for CASSYSGAVRAGAKNIQYF.

This clonotype was recorded many times. V usage is TRBV12-3 or TRBV12-4 and J usage is TRBJ1-2, with D unresolved. V was shortened by 0 bases and J by 9 bases, with 11 bases between the two germline ends. This CDR3 is 13 amino acids long. The CDR3 sequence is CASSLAEGSSYTF. CDR3 nucleotides: TGTGCCAGCAGTTTAGCGGAGGGATCCAGCTACACCTTC.

This clonotype was observed many times. The chain carries TRBV12-3 or TRBV12-4 and TRBJ1-2; tentative D call: TRBD1 (5 bases). Trimming shortened V by 6 bases and J by 7 bases, and 15 bases separated the two germline ends. There are 13 residues in the CDR3. CDR3 residues: CASSPGLPGGYTF. For the CDR3, the DNA is TGTGCCAGCAGCCCGGGACTACCCGGTGGCTACACCTTC.

This clonotype was counted only a few times. The chain couples TRBV7-6 to TRBJ1-6, with 9 bases matching TRBD1. The trim removed 1 base at V and 7 bases at J, leaving 2 bases unmatched. The V gene's germline CDR1 is SGHVS and CDR2 FNYEAQ. The CDR3 length is 15 residues. The CDR3 DNA reads TGTGCCAGCAGCTTAGGGGACAGGGACAATTCACCCCTCCACTTT. Translated: CASSLGDRDNSPLHF.

This clonotype has ten or more counts. The rearrangement uses TRBV3-1 and TRBJ2-3; D remains ambiguous. Germline V CDR1 and CDR2: LGHDT, YNNKEL (reference sequence). The CDR3 is made up of 11 amino acids. The CDR3 region has the DNA TGTCCTATCCCTAGCACAGATACGCAGTATTTT. As protein: CPIPSTDTQYF.

In this sample, this clonotype turned up many times. The chain is built from TRBV5-1 and TRBJ2-5, with D unresolved. With 5 bases removed from V and 1 base from J, the gap between germline ends came to 12 bases. Germline V gene sequence: CDR1 SGHRS, CDR2 YFSETQ. CDR3 size: 14 residues. CDR3 protein: CASRERHIQETQYF. In DNA, the CDR3 is TGCGCCAGCAGGGAAAGACACATCCAAGAGACCCAGTACTTC.

This chain uses TRBV25-1 with TRBJ2-7; 9 bases map to TRBD2. Trimming took 2 bases from V and 3 from J; bases not matched to a gene: 17. The CDR3 totals 19 residues. CDR1 is MGHDK and CDR2 is SYGVNS in the germline V gene. In DNA, the CDR3 is TGTGCCAGCAGTGAACCCCCGACAGCGGGAGGCAATGGTCGCTACGAGCAGTACTTC. The encoded protein is CASSEPPTAGGNGRYEQYF.

The table lists this clonotype with many counts. The V gene is TRBV6-5, the J gene TRBJ1-5, with D uncertain. Trimming left V 3 bases short and J 0 bases short, with 12 bases between. This CDR3 is 16 amino acids long. Per the germline V gene, CDR1 is MNHEY and CDR2 is SVGAGI. The CDR3 DNA is TGTGCCAGCAGTTATGTTACTGGGGTTAGCAATCAGCCCCAGCATTTT. Its translation: CASSYVTGVSNQPQHF.

Ten or more counts support this clonotype. V gene TRBV12-3 or TRBV12-4 combines with J gene TRBJ2-4; 8 nucleotides line up with TRBD2. J was trimmed by 1 base and V by 6 bases; bases with no gene match: 5. The CDR3 sequence is 15 residues long. In nucleotides, the CDR3 is TGTGCCAGCAGCATAGCGGGGTCGGCCAAAAACATTCAGTACTTC. This gives the protein CASSIAGSAKNIQYF.

In this sample, this clonotype turned up many times. One end of the junction fails to match germline, which may point to a read error. The V and J genes are TRBV18 and TRBJ2-5, with D perhaps TRBD1 (6 bases). The CDR3 is 13 amino acids. From germline, CDR1 is KGHSH and CDR2 LQKENI. In DNA, the CDR3 is TGTGCCAGCACACCAATAAGGGGGGAGACCCAGTACTTC. Encoded protein: CASTPIRGETQYF.